A single sample gave rise to the 32 T cell receptor beta chains below, sequenced in a study of blood T cell repertoires in COVID-19. Assay used: immunoSEQ multiplex PCR; TCRdb lists only in-frame clones, some missing. The sample holds approximately 60,000 clones, about 83% seen once. Material for sequencing was peripheral blood. Receptors originate from a human donor in a cohort sampled during active COVID-19.

With regard to this clone: The junction does not match germline at one end; this may be a read error. V usage is TRBV7-7 and J usage is TRBJ2-3, with D unresolved. CDR3 length equals 17 residues. Germline V gene lookup returns CDR1 SSHAT and CDR2 FNYEAQ (reference sequence). CDR3 protein: CASRELPRFTSTDTQYF. CDR3 sequence (DNA): TGTGCTAGCAGAGAACTCCCCCGGTTCACTAGCACAGATACGCAGTATTTT.

The chain is built from TRBV2 and TRBJ1-2, with 12 bases fitting TRBD1. The CDR3 runs to 18 residues. V trimming: 8 bases; J trimming: 4 bases; junction bases outside the gene matches: 17. CDR1 and CDR2 from the germline V gene are SNHLY and FYNNEI. CDR3 sequence: CASSLPGQGAKVGYGYTF. Written as DNA, the CDR3 is TGTGCCAGCTCCCTGCCGGGACAGGGGGCGAAAGTTGGCTATGGCTACACCTTC.

The chain has TRBV9 and TRBJ2-3; 7 nucleotides line up with TRBD2. Germline V gene data show CDR1 as SGDLS and CDR2 as YYNGEE. There are 17 residues in the CDR3. The V segment lost 0 bases and the J segment 1 base; nucleotides outside the gene matches: 8. The CDR3 is CASSVGRGGSGTDTQYF. Here the CDR3 DNA reads TGTGCCAGCAGCGTAGGGCGGGGCGGGAGTGGCACAGATACGCAGTATTTT.

This rearrangement joins TRBV2 to TRBJ1-2; D ambiguous. Germline CDR1 and CDR2: SNHLY and FYNNEI. V lost 6 bases and J lost 4, with 15 bases in between. The CDR3 loop spans 14 amino acids. This CDR3 is CASRDGVLGYGYTF. CDR3 nucleotide sequence: TGTGCCAGCAGGGACGGGGTATTGGGCTATGGCTACACCTTC.

The CDR3 region is CSVSPRANTEAFF. The CDR3 nucleotides read TGCAGCGTTTCCCCCAGGGCGAACACTGAAGCTTTCTTT. V is TRBV29-1 and J is TRBJ1-1; tentatively, D is TRBD1 (5 bases). V dropped 5 bases and J dropped 1 base, with 11 bases sitting between them. The germline V gene encodes CDR1 SQVTM and CDR2 ANQGSEA. The CDR3 spans 13 residues.

The rearrangement joins TRBV5-6 to TRBJ1-2, with D perhaps TRBD1 (6 bases). The CDR3 contains 13 residues. V was shortened by 4 bases and J by 6 bases, with 13 bases between the two germline ends. The germline V gene has CDR1 SGHDT and CDR2 YYEEEE. CDR3 sequence reads: CASSRGQKNGYTF. CDR3 bases: TGTGCCAGCAGCCGAGGACAGAAGAATGGCTACACCTTC.

CDR3 sequence (DNA): TGTGCCAGCAGCCATCCTAGCGGGCTCAAGGATGAGCAGTTCTTC. Residues: CASSHPSGLKDEQFF. This chain uses TRBV3-1 (or the pseudogene TRBV3-2) with TRBJ2-1; TRBD2 matches 8 bases. With 3 bases clipped from V and 8 bases from J, the junction kept 9 bases outside the gene matches. The germline CDR1 and CDR2 sequences are LGHDT and YNNKEL (reference sequence). This CDR3 has 15 amino acids.

The rearrangement uses TRBV10-3 and TRBJ1-1, with a possible D match to TRBD1 (5 bases). V was trimmed by 7 bases and J by 0 bases, leaving 9 bases between them. The CDR3 length is 13 residues. The V gene's germline CDR1 is ENHRY and CDR2 SYGVKD. In DNA, the CDR3 is TGTGCCATCACGCAGGGATTGAACACTGAAGCTTTCTTT. Translation gives CAITQGLNTEAFF.

The chain carries TRBV5-6 and TRBJ1-4, with D perhaps TRBD1 (5 bases). The CDR3 covers 16 residues. Germline values: CDR1 SGHDT, CDR2 YYEEEE. V was trimmed by 4 bases and J by 0 bases, leaving 13 bases between them. CDR3 DNA: TGTGCCAGCAGCCGGGGGAGATTAGCAACTAATGAAAAACTGTTTTTT. It translates to CASSRGRLATNEKLFF.

The chain joins TRBV15 to TRBJ2-7; a weak D match, TRBD1 (6 bases). The CDR3 consists of 15 residues. The germline CDR1 and CDR2 sequences are LNHNV and YYDKDF (reference sequence). The V end was cut by 1 base, the J end by 0 bases, with 10 bases between. The CDR3 coding sequence is TGTGCCACCAGCAGAGCCGCGACAGGCTCCTACGAGCAGTACTTC. Its protein is CATSRAATGSYEQYF.

The chain uses TRBV6-9 and TRBJ2-3; D gene ambiguous. V lost 9 bases, J lost 6 bases, and 13 bases lay in between. Germline V gives CDR1 MNHGY, CDR2 SVAAGI. CDR3 length equals 12 residues. The CDR3 DNA follows: TGTGCCAGATCCCTCGTCGGGGATACGCAGTATTTT. Translated: CARSLVGDTQYF.

V usage is TRBV5-1 and J usage is TRBJ1-4, with 7 bases matching TRBD1. V shed 4 bases, J shed 4 bases, and the junction held 4 bases outside the gene matches. The CDR3 is 14 amino acids. Germline values: CDR1 SGHRS, CDR2 YFSETQ. In DNA, the CDR3 is TGCGCCAGCAGCCCGGGACAGATTAATGAAAAACTGTTTTTT. Protein: CASSPGQINEKLFF.

The rearrangement uses TRBV7-9 and TRBJ2-7; D is perhaps TRBD1 (6 bases). The CDR3 is made up of 16 amino acids. The germline CDR1 and CDR2 sequences are SEHNR and FQNEAQ (reference sequence). With 0 bases removed from V and 5 bases from J, the gap between germline ends came to 17 bases. In nucleotides, the CDR3 is TGTGCCAGCAGCTTAGCGCGTTTTCAGGGGTCCCACGAGCAGTACTTC. Amino acid sequence: CASSLARFQGSHEQYF.

The rearrangement joins TRBV5-1 to TRBJ2-5; TRBD2 agrees at 7 bases. V lost 5 bases, J lost 5 bases, and 12 bases stayed unmatched. This CDR3 has 15 amino acids. In germline, CDR1 is SGHRS, CDR2 YFSETQ. CDR3 in DNA: TGCGCCAGCAGACCCGGGACTACGCAACTCGAGACCCAGTACTTC. It translates to CASRPGTTQLETQYF.

V usage is TRBV5-4 and J usage is TRBJ2-5, with TRBD2 identical over 9 bases. The CDR3 length is 16 residues. With 0 bases clipped from V and 2 bases from J, the junction kept 5 bases outside the gene matches. Looked up from germline, CDR1 is SGHNT and CDR2 is YYREEE (reference sequence). The CDR3 loop is CASSLGGGAGQETQYF. CDR3 nucleotides: TGTGCCAGCAGCTTGGGCGGGGGGGCAGGTCAAGAGACCCAGTACTTC.

This clone was found once. V and J are TRBV15 and TRBJ1-2; possibly TRBD1 for D (5 bases). The germline V and J ends were trimmed by 4 bases and 1 base, with 7 bases remaining between them. There are 13 residues in the CDR3. Germline CDR1 is LNHNV and CDR2 is YYDKDF (reference sequence). The CDR3 DNA follows: TGTGCCACCAGCACAGGGAATAACTATGGCTACACCTTC. Protein sequence: CATSTGNNYGYTF.

The chain recombines TRBV28 with TRBJ1-3; perhaps TRBD1 as D (5 bases). The V gene's germline CDR1 is MDHEN and CDR2 SYDVKM. This CDR3 contains 14 residues. With 6 bases removed from V and 0 bases from J, the gap between germline ends came to 9 bases. Here the CDR3 reads CASSLDSSGNTIYF. Written as DNA, the CDR3 is TGTGCCAGCAGCCTAGACAGCTCTGGAAACACCATATATTTT.

V gene TRBV27 combines with J gene TRBJ1-6; 7 bases align to TRBD1. CDR3 length equals 16 residues. The V gene's germline CDR1 is MNHEY and CDR2 SMNVEV (reference sequence). J lost 9 bases, V lost 0 bases, and 8 bases had no gene match. The CDR3 DNA is TGTGCCAGCAGTTTATCAGGGACAGCAGTCACTTCACCCCTCCACTTT. Its protein product is CASSLSGTAVTSPLHF.

CDR3 protein: CASSSLRDRGNYEQYF. CDR3 coding DNA: TGTGCCAGTAGTTCCCTCCGGGACAGGGGTAACTACGAGCAGTACTTC. V usage is TRBV19 and J usage is TRBJ2-7, with 10 positions matching TRBD1. V trimming: 5 bases; J trimming: 3 bases; junction bases outside the gene matches: 10. The germline V gene encodes CDR1 LNHDA and CDR2 SQIVND (reference sequence). This CDR3 spans 16 amino acids.

This clone was picked up one time. The chain joins TRBV30 to TRBJ1-3; TRBD1 matches at 7 bases. Germline V lookup: CDR1 GTSNPN, CDR2 SVGIG (reference sequence). CDR3 size: 14 residues. With 4 bases clipped from V and 2 bases from J, the junction kept 5 bases outside the gene matches. The CDR3 sequence: CAWNLRGAGNTIYF. The CDR3 nucleotides read TGTGCCTGGAATCTCAGGGGGGCTGGAAACACCATATATTTT.

This clone appeared a single time. The V call is TRBV2, the J call TRBJ1-6; a possible D gene is TRBD1 (6 bases). Trimming took off 6 bases at V and 9 bases at J, with 12 bases between the two ends. Germline CDR1 reads SNHLY; CDR2 reads FYNNEI. This CDR3 spans 13 amino acids. This chain's CDR3 is CASRYIQGSPLHF. The DNA of the CDR3 is TGTGCCAGCAGATACATACAGGGTTCACCCCTCCACTTT.

In its sample, this clone was seen once. This sequence joins TRBV15 and TRBJ2-1, with 7 bases lining up with TRBD2. Germline-derived CDR1 and CDR2 are LNHNV and YYDKDF (reference sequence). The trim removed 5 bases at V and 1 base at J, leaving 5 bases unmatched. The CDR3 extends over 15 amino acids. The CDR3 nucleotides are TGTGCCACCAGCCCACGGGACTATTCCTACAATGAGCAGTTCTTC. Translation gives CATSPRDYSYNEQFF. The whole variable domain, filled in from reference TRBV15 and TRBJ2-1, reads DAMVIQNPRYQVTQFGKPVTLSCSQTLNHNVMYWYQQKSSQAPKLLFHYYDKDFNNEADTPDNFQSRRPNTSFCFLDIRSPGLGDTAMYLCATSPRDYSYNEQFFGPGTRLTVL.

The chain couples TRBV5-5 to TRBJ2-1, with 7 positions matching TRBD1. Losses at the gene ends were 2 bases for V and 10 bases for J; bases not matched to a gene: 3. This CDR3 region has 12 residues. From germline, CDR1 is SGHKS and CDR2 YYEKEE (reference sequence). The CDR3 is CASSFRQGEQFF. The CDR3 bases are TGTGCCAGCAGCTTTCGACAGGGCGAGCAGTTCTTC.

This sequence joins TRBV5-1 and TRBJ1-3; D gene uncertain. CDR3 length equals 16 residues. V was trimmed by 1 base and J by 0 bases, leaving 11 bases between them. Germline V gene lookup returns CDR1 SGHRS and CDR2 YFSETQ. This CDR3 is CASSLYSPYSGNTIYF. DNA for the CDR3: TGCGCCAGCAGCTTGTACAGTCCTTACTCTGGAAACACCATATATTTT.

This clone was counted only a few times. The chain carries TRBV5-6 and TRBJ2-7, with 11 bases lining up with TRBD1. The CDR3 is made up of 15 amino acids. Germline lookup yields CDR1 SGHDT and CDR2 YYEEEE. Trimming took 0 bases from V and 2 from J; bases not matched to a gene: 1. In nucleotides, the CDR3 is TGTGCCAGCAGCTTGGGGACAGGGGGCGCCTACGAGCAGTACTTC. Protein product: CASSLGTGGAYEQYF.

This chain uses TRBV3-1 (or the pseudogene TRBV3-2) with TRBJ2-5; 9 bases map to TRBD1. The CDR3 sequence is 16 residues long. V shed 3 bases, J shed 5 bases, and the junction held 10 bases outside the gene matches. CDR1 and CDR2 from the germline V gene are LGHDT and YNNKEL (reference sequence). The CDR3 protein is CASSQNRDRDWETQYF. The DNA for the CDR3 is TGTGCCAGCAGCCAGAACCGGGACAGGGATTGGGAGACCCAGTACTTC.

This clone appeared a few times. The rearrangement links TRBV5-4 to TRBJ2-5; TRBD1 matches 8 bases. The CDR3 is made up of 15 amino acids. V gave up 4 bases and J gave up 0 bases; unmatched junction bases: 5. Germline V CDR1 and CDR2: SGHNT, YYREEE (reference sequence). The CDR3 reads CASSLQGAYQETQYF. CDR3 nucleotides: TGTGCCAGCAGCCTTCAGGGGGCGTACCAAGAGACCCAGTACTTC. Based on the CDR3 plus reference TRBV5-4 and TRBJ2-5, the full variable domain is ETGVTQSPTHLIKTRGQQVTLRCSSQSGHNTVSWYQQALGQGPQFIFQYYREEENGRGNFPPRFSGLQFPNYSSELNVNALELDDSALYLCASSLQGAYQETQYFGPGTRLLVL.

The V gene is TRBV30, the J gene TRBJ2-4; D uncertain. CDR3 length equals 12 residues. Germline CDR1 and CDR2: GTSNPN and SVGIG (reference sequence). The ends were cut back, 5 bases at V and 8 bases at J, with 13 bases in the middle. CDR3 DNA: TGTGCCTGGTCCGCGCCGGGTCACATTCAGTACTTC. Translation gives CAWSAPGHIQYF.

The chain's CDR3 is CASSLQGNQPQHF. In DNA form, the CDR3 reads TGCGCCAGCAGCTTACAGGGGAATCAGCCCCAGCATTTT. The V gene is TRBV5-1, the J gene TRBJ1-5; 7 nucleotides align to TRBD1. CDR3 size: 13 residues. Germline-derived CDR1 and CDR2 are SGHRS and YFSETQ. J was trimmed by 4 bases and V by 2 bases; bases with no gene match: 0.

The chain uses TRBV9 and TRBJ1-5; possible D gene TRBD1, 6 bases. CDR3 size: 17 residues. Trimming cost V 0 bases and J 1 base, with 14 bases left between them. Germline loops: CDR1 SGDLS, CDR2 YYNGEE. As DNA, the CDR3 is TGTGCCAGCAGCGTAGGTCCAAGGACAGTGAGCAATCAGCCCCAGCATTTT. Protein product: CASSVGPRTVSNQPQHF.

The chain employs TRBV5-1 and TRBJ1-6, with D unresolved. The CDR3 runs 13 residues. Germline values: CDR1 SGHRS, CDR2 YFSETQ. V dropped 5 bases and J dropped 7 bases, with 10 bases sitting between them. CDR3 sequence: CASSEQLNSPLHF. The CDR3 DNA sequence: TGCGCCAGCAGTGAACAGCTGAATTCACCCCTCCACTTT.

The CDR3 sequence is CASSLVGSVDTQYF. The CDR3 DNA follows: TGCGCCAGCAGCTTAGTTGGGAGCGTAGATACGCAGTATTTT. This chain joins TRBV5-1 and TRBJ2-3; a possible D gene is TRBD2 (5 bases). The CDR3 sequence is 14 residues long. The V and J ends lost 2 bases and 5 bases respectively, with 12 bases between them. Looked up from germline, CDR1 is SGHRS and CDR2 is YFSETQ.